This TCR beta chain came from a study of cytomegalovirus exposure and HLA in healthy donors. Whereas donors were nominally healthy upon sampling, unrecorded immune exposures were probable. Primers included in the PCR were 60 Vbeta and 13 Jbeta primers. Libraries were prepared by immunoSEQ multiplex PCR; TCRdb keeps only in-frame clonotypes and omits some of them. The data contain about 150,000 clones, about three quarters of them singletons. Study-level points and caveats: TCR beta V segments were, for the most part, productive about 87% or about 30% of the time in an earlier analysis. It was reported that the classifier diagnosed cytomegalovirus status with high specificity and sensitivity in both the original and validation cohorts. A later analysis found most CMV-associated TCR beta chains apparently HLA-restricted.

As regards this clone: Its specificity is not known.

The sequence was obtained from a man aged 35 to 55 in good health and CMV-seropositive. Sequences were obtained from PBMCs.

The CDR3 bases are TGCAGCGTCGGCAGGGTTGATGGGGCCAACGTCCTGACTTTC. Amino acid sequence: CSVGRVDGANVLTF. V and J are TRBV29-1 and TRBJ2-6, with D possibly TRBD1 on 5 matching bases. CDR1 and CDR2 from the germline V gene are SQVTM and ANQGSEA. Trimming took 6 bases from V and 3 from J, leaving 12 bases between them. The CDR3 extends over 14 amino acids. Based on the CDR3 plus reference TRBV29-1 and TRBJ2-6, the full variable domain is SAVISQKPSRDICQRGTSLTIQCQVDSQVTMMFWYRQQPGQSLTLIATANQGSEATYESGFVIDKFPISRPNLTFSTLTVSNMSPEDSSIYLCSVGRVDGANVLTFGAGSRLTVL.